The rows below give T cell receptor beta chains drawn from one sample of a study of T cell responses to AZD1222 COVID-19 vaccine. TCRdb's table, derived via immunoSEQ multiplex PCR, lists solely in-frame clones and lacks some. The table includes under 45,000 clones, just over 85% detected once. This specimen consisted of peripheral blood, obtained 28 days after the second dose of the MenACWY control vaccine. These receptors came from an adult who received the MenACWY meningococcal vaccine as a control. CDR3s include the opening cysteine and the closing phenylalanine or tryptophan. Fields, in order: J gene, clone size, V gene, D gene, CDR3 DNA, CDR3 protein. A D gene is named only where the DNA matches it firmly. Size is omitted from some rows. Given values are once, few, many or a class for expanded clones.

j_gene: TRBJ2-7
abundance: -
v_gene: TRBV30
d_gene: -
CDR3nt: TGTGCCTGGACCGCGAATCTCCAGGGGCCATCTGAATTC
CDR3aa: CAWTANLQGPSEF

j_gene: TRBJ1-2
abundance: -
v_gene: TRBV19
d_gene: -
CDR3nt: TGTGCCAGTACCACCCGGGCTCTATGGAGCTATGGCTACACCTTC
CDR3aa: CASTTRALWSYGYTF

j_gene: TRBJ1-2
abundance: few
v_gene: TRBV30
d_gene: -
CDR3nt: TGTGCCTGGAGTGTCACGGGCTCTAGGGGCTACACCTTC
CDR3aa: CAWSVTGSRGYTF

j_gene: TRBJ2-5
abundance: -
v_gene: TRBV24-1
d_gene: -
CDR3nt: TGTGCCACCAGTGATGGGGGGACGGGAAAAGAGACCCAGTACTTC
CDR3aa: CATSDGGTGKETQYF

j_gene: TRBJ2-1
abundance: -
v_gene: TRBV9
d_gene: -
CDR3nt: TGTGCCAGCAGCGCGAGGGGGGAGGGCCTTGACAATGAGCAGTTCTTC
CDR3aa: CASSARGEGLDNEQFF

j_gene: TRBJ2-1
abundance: few
v_gene: TRBV27
d_gene: -
CDR3nt: TGTGCCAGCAGTTTGGCGACTAGTCTGGATGAGCAGTTCTTC
CDR3aa: CASSLATSLDEQFF

j_gene: TRBJ2-1
abundance: -
v_gene: TRBV5-1
d_gene: TRBD2
CDR3nt: TGCGCCAGCAGAACCGGGACTACGGATGAGCAGTTCTTC
CDR3aa: CASRTGTTDEQFF

j_gene: TRBJ2-5
abundance: -
v_gene: TRBV7-9
d_gene: -
CDR3nt: TGTGCCAGCAGCGAGACAGAAAAAGAGACCCAGTACTTC
CDR3aa: CASSETEKETQYF

j_gene: TRBJ2-7
abundance: once
v_gene: TRBV28
d_gene: -
CDR3nt: TGTGCCAGCAGTAGACAGTCCCTCAGGGAGCAGTACTTC
CDR3aa: CASSRQSLREQYF

j_gene: TRBJ2-7
abundance: few
v_gene: TRBV29-1
d_gene: TRBD2
CDR3nt: TGCAGCGTTGCCGACCGGACTAGCGGGAGTTACGAGCAGTACTTC
CDR3aa: CSVADRTSGSYEQYF

j_gene: TRBJ2-1
abundance: -
v_gene: TRBV5-1
d_gene: TRBD2
CDR3nt: TGCGCCAGCAGCTTGGTTGGGACTAGCGGTAGCTCCTACAATGAGCAGTTCTTC
CDR3aa: CASSLVGTSGSSYNEQFF

j_gene: TRBJ2-2
abundance: -
v_gene: TRBV5-1
d_gene: TRBD2
CDR3nt: TGCGCCAGCAGCTCCGGGACTAGCACCGGGGAGCTGTTTTTT
CDR3aa: CASSSGTSTGELFF

j_gene: TRBJ1-4
abundance: -
v_gene: TRBV7-9
d_gene: -
CDR3nt: TGTGCCAGCAGTACAACGGTCCGGGGGCTTTTAGAAAAACTGTTTTTT
CDR3aa: CASSTTVRGLLEKLFF

j_gene: TRBJ1-5
abundance: -
v_gene: TRBV18
d_gene: -
CDR3nt: TGTGCCAGCTCACCCCGAGGCAGGGGCCATCAGCCCCAGCATTTT
CDR3aa: CASSPRGRGHQPQHF

j_gene: TRBJ2-7
abundance: -
v_gene: TRBV6-5
d_gene: -
CDR3nt: TGTGCCACCCTCGTCGGAATTCCCTACGAGCAGTACTTC
CDR3aa: CATLVGIPYEQYF

j_gene: TRBJ2-7
abundance: -
v_gene: TRBV28
d_gene: -
CDR3nt: TGTGCCAGCAGTCTAGGGGGGGCCGGCGGGAGCGAGCAGTACTTC
CDR3aa: CASSLGGAGGSEQYF

j_gene: TRBJ2-1
abundance: -
v_gene: TRBV7-3
d_gene: -
CDR3nt: TGTGCCAGCAGCTTATTTGGAAGAAGCTCCTACAATGAGCAGTTCTTC
CDR3aa: CASSLFGRSSYNEQFF

j_gene: TRBJ2-7
abundance: -
v_gene: TRBV5-8
d_gene: TRBD1
CDR3nt: TGTGCCAGCAGCTTCGCAGGGGGCTTATACGAGCAGTACTTC
CDR3aa: CASSFAGGLYEQYF

j_gene: TRBJ1-1
abundance: once
v_gene: TRBV30
d_gene: TRBD1
CDR3nt: TGTGCCTGGAGGGACAGGGGGCTCTTGCTGAACACTGAAGCTTTCTTT
CDR3aa: CAWRDRGLLLNTEAFF

j_gene: TRBJ1-2
abundance: few
v_gene: TRBV28
d_gene: TRBD1
CDR3nt: TGTGCCAGCAATCGAGGGGGCAGCTCCGGTGGCTACACCTTC
CDR3aa: CASNRGGSSGGYTF

j_gene: TRBJ2-7
abundance: once
v_gene: TRBV7-2
d_gene: -
CDR3nt: TGTGCCAGCAGCGTCCCTAGCGCCGAGCAGTACTTC
CDR3aa: CASSVPSAEQYF

j_gene: TRBJ2-1
abundance: -
v_gene: TRBV5-5
d_gene: -
CDR3nt: TGTGCCAGCAGCTTGGGTCCTAGTTCGGGCAATGAGCAGTTCTTC
CDR3aa: CASSLGPSSGNEQFF

j_gene: TRBJ2-3
abundance: -
v_gene: TRBV20-1
d_gene: -
CDR3nt: TGCAGTGCTAGTCCAGGCGAGGATACGCAGTATTTT
CDR3aa: CSASPGEDTQYF

j_gene: TRBJ1-5
abundance: -
v_gene: TRBV5-1
d_gene: TRBD1
CDR3nt: TGCGCCAGCAGCTTGGGGGCAGGGGGAACCCCTAGCAATCAGCCCCAGCATTTT
CDR3aa: CASSLGAGGTPSNQPQHF

j_gene: TRBJ2-1
abundance: -
v_gene: TRBV5-4
d_gene: -
CDR3nt: TGTGCCAGCAGCTTTGCAGGGCCAAAGGACAATGAGCAGTTCTTC
CDR3aa: CASSFAGPKDNEQFF

j_gene: TRBJ2-1
abundance: -
v_gene: TRBV2
d_gene: -
CDR3nt: TGTGCCAGCAGCCAAGAGGCCTACAATGAGCAGTTCTTC
CDR3aa: CASSQEAYNEQFF

j_gene: TRBJ2-2
abundance: -
v_gene: TRBV13
d_gene: -
CDR3nt: TGTGCCAGCAGCATACGATCCCGGGGCGGAGAGCTGTTTTTT
CDR3aa: CASSIRSRGGELFF

j_gene: TRBJ1-1
abundance: -
v_gene: TRBV19
d_gene: -
CDR3nt: TGTGCCAGTAGTATAACCGGAATGAACACTGAAGCTTTCTTT
CDR3aa: CASSITGMNTEAFF

j_gene: TRBJ2-1
abundance: once
v_gene: TRBV7-3
d_gene: -
CDR3nt: TGTGCCAGCAGCCCGGGACTGTCGCCCGGTAATGAGCAGTTCTTC
CDR3aa: CASSPGLSPGNEQFF

j_gene: TRBJ2-2
abundance: -
v_gene: TRBV5-1
d_gene: -
CDR3nt: TGCGCCAGCACCTCCGCGAGAGGAACGAACACCGGGGAGCTGTTTTTT
CDR3aa: CASTSARGTNTGELFF

j_gene: TRBJ2-7
abundance: -
v_gene: TRBV29-1
d_gene: TRBD1
CDR3nt: TGCAGCGTTGCGTCTGGACAGGGAGTTGAGCAGTACTTC
CDR3aa: CSVASGQGVEQYF

j_gene: TRBJ1-2
abundance: -
v_gene: TRBV11-2
d_gene: -
CDR3nt: TGTGCCAGCAGCTCTTCAGGACGGACCCTCTATGGCTACACCTTC
CDR3aa: CASSSSGRTLYGYTF

j_gene: TRBJ1-6
abundance: -
v_gene: TRBV28
d_gene: -
CDR3nt: TGTGCCAGCAGTTTAGTACAGCTTAATTCACCCCTCCACTTT
CDR3aa: CASSLVQLNSPLHF

j_gene: TRBJ1-6
abundance: once
v_gene: TRBV5-1
d_gene: -
CDR3nt: TGCGCCAGCACCCGTTCGGAAGGCCACGGATATAATTCACCCCTCCACTTT
CDR3aa: CASTRSEGHGYNSPLHF

j_gene: TRBJ2-3
abundance: -
v_gene: TRBV2
d_gene: -
CDR3nt: TGTGCCAGCAGCAAAGGGGGGTATACGCAGTATTTT
CDR3aa: CASSKGGYTQYF

j_gene: TRBJ1-2
abundance: -
v_gene: TRBV9
d_gene: -
CDR3nt: TGTGCCAGCACCCTGGGGGGGGCAGGTGGCTACACCTTC
CDR3aa: CASTLGGAGGYTF

j_gene: TRBJ2-7
abundance: -
v_gene: TRBV6-1
d_gene: -
CDR3nt: TGTGCCAGCAGTGACTGGGTGGGGGTCTCGGCCTACGAGCAGTACTTC
CDR3aa: CASSDWVGVSAYEQYF

j_gene: TRBJ1-6
abundance: once
v_gene: TRBV6-6
d_gene: -
CDR3nt: TGTGCCAGCAGTTCCGCGACCCGCGATTCACCCCTCCACTTT
CDR3aa: CASSSATRDSPLHF

j_gene: TRBJ1-4
abundance: -
v_gene: TRBV28
d_gene: -
CDR3nt: TGTGCCAGCAGCCCGACGGACGGTGGTGCCCGTGCAGGAAAACTGTTTTTT
CDR3aa: CASSPTDGGARAGKLFF

j_gene: TRBJ2-1
abundance: -
v_gene: TRBV10-3
d_gene: TRBD2
CDR3nt: TGTGCCATCAGTGATGCTGGTGCTAGCGGATCCTACAATGAGCAGTTCTTC
CDR3aa: CAISDAGASGSYNEQFF

j_gene: TRBJ2-7
abundance: -
v_gene: TRBV23-1
d_gene: TRBD1
CDR3nt: TGCGCCAGCAGGGCTACCGGACAGGACTACGAGCAGTACTTC
CDR3aa: CASRATGQDYEQYF

j_gene: TRBJ2-5
abundance: few
v_gene: TRBV4-1
d_gene: -
CDR3nt: TGCGCCAGCAGCCAAGGTTGGGCCTCCTCCGGGGAGACCCAGTACTTC
CDR3aa: CASSQGWASSGETQYF

j_gene: TRBJ1-1
abundance: once
v_gene: TRBV2
d_gene: TRBD1
CDR3nt: TGTGCCAGCAGCCCGGACAGGGGTGGTGAAGCTTTCTTT
CDR3aa: CASSPDRGGEAFF

j_gene: TRBJ2-3
abundance: -
v_gene: TRBV19
d_gene: -
CDR3nt: TGTGCCAGTAGTACCCTACTAGCAGATACGCAGTATTTT
CDR3aa: CASSTLLADTQYF

j_gene: TRBJ2-7
abundance: -
v_gene: TRBV5-1
d_gene: -
CDR3nt: TGCGCCAGTAGTTTACAGGAAACCTACGAGCAGTACTTC
CDR3aa: CASSLQETYEQYF

j_gene: TRBJ2-3
abundance: -
v_gene: TRBV2
d_gene: TRBD2
CDR3nt: TGTGCCAGCGATGAATTAGCGGGAGGCACAGATACGCAGTATTTT
CDR3aa: CASDELAGGTDTQYF

j_gene: TRBJ2-3
abundance: -
v_gene: TRBV11-2
d_gene: TRBD1
CDR3nt: TGTGCCAGCAGCCCAGGACAGGGGGCCACAGATACGCAGTATTTT
CDR3aa: CASSPGQGATDTQYF

j_gene: TRBJ1-3
abundance: -
v_gene: TRBV5-6
d_gene: -
CDR3nt: TGTGCCAGCAGCTTGCCGGAGGCTGGAAACACCATATATTTT
CDR3aa: CASSLPEAGNTIYF